Below are 30 T cell receptor beta chains sequenced from a single sample in a study of post-analysis software for immune sequencing data. Whole-study findings and limits: Patients used about five TRBV segments, including TRBV5-6, TRBV5-1 and TRBV20-1, more often than controls.

Prepared TCR beta cDNA libraries contained unique molecular identifiers. TCRdb re-derived calls from the PCR reads in MiXCR, one entry per CDR3 protein. The sample consists of around 400,000 distinct CDR3 sequences, approximately 33% of them appearing once. For these receptors, no antigen is known. The specimen was blood. All receptors derive from a girl aged 10 to 17 with multiple sclerosis.

V is TRBV11-2 and J is TRBJ1-4; D not resolved. This CDR3 comprises 17 residues. The V gene lost 4 bases and the J gene lost 4 bases, with 19 bases spanning the gap. CDR1 and CDR2 from the germline V gene are SGHAT and FQNNGV. The CDR3 loop is CASSSLRDREINEKLFF. The CDR3 bases are TGTGCCAGCAGCTCCCTGAGGGATCGAGAGATTAATGAAAAACTGTTTTTT.

This clonotype was found a few times. The rearrangement uses TRBV4-2 and TRBJ1-5; the match to TRBD1 covers 9 bases. CDR1 is LGHNA, CDR2 YNFKEQ, per germline. V dropped 4 bases and J dropped 6; count of bases not matched to a gene: 7. The CDR3 loop spans 15 amino acids. The CDR3 is CASSREGTGIQPQHF. DNA for the CDR3: TGTGCCAGCAGCCGAGAAGGGACAGGGATTCAGCCCCAGCATTTT.

The rearrangement links TRBV20-1 to TRBJ2-1; perhaps TRBD2 as D (6 bases). Germline V gene lookup returns CDR1 DFQATT and CDR2 SNEGSKA (reference sequence). Trimming shortened V by 7 bases and J by 7 bases, and 14 bases separated the two germline ends. This CDR3 region has 12 residues. The CDR3 DNA is TGCAGTGTGCGACTAGAGTTGAATGAGCAGTTCTTC. Protein sequence: CSVRLELNEQFF.

The chain carries TRBV12-3 or TRBV12-4 and TRBJ1-6; D possibly corresponds to TRBD1 (6 bases). Trimming stripped 6 bases from V and 10 bases from J, with 16 bases between. The CDR3 covers 14 residues. The CDR3 is CASSAGGGRSPLHF. The CDR3 nucleotides read TGTGCCAGCAGCGCAGGAGGGGGTAGGTCACCCCTCCACTTT.

This clonotype was detected a few times. The chain has TRBV6-2 or TRBV6-3 and TRBJ2-3; 13 nucleotides match TRBD2. Trimming cost V 8 bases and J 4 bases; bases outside gene matches: 6. Germline CDR1 MNHEY, CDR2 SVGEGT. The CDR3 has 15 residues. In nucleotides, the CDR3 is TGTGCCAGCGGCACTAGCGGGGGGGCCCCAGATACGCAGTATTTT. Residues: CASGTSGGAPDTQYF.

This clonotype has a handful of counts. The V and J genes are TRBV3-1 and TRBJ2-7, with a weak D call TRBD2 (6 bases). The V and J ends lost 3 bases and 4 bases respectively, with 13 bases between them. The CDR3 loop spans 14 amino acids. Germline-derived CDR1 and CDR2 are LGHDT and YNNKEL (reference sequence). CDR3 residues: CASSQTTSGYEQYF. As DNA, the CDR3 is TGTGCCAGCAGCCAGACGACTAGTGGGTACGAGCAGTACTTC.

This clonotype has more than one count but fewer than ten. V and J are TRBV13 and TRBJ2-7; D may be TRBD1 (5 bases). The V end lost 11 bases, the J end lost 4 bases, and 15 bases lay between the germline ends. The CDR3 consists of 12 residues. Germline CDR1 PRHDT, CDR2 FYEKMQ (reference sequence). CDR3 in amino acids: CAVEVRDYEQYF. Written as DNA, the CDR3 is TGTGCCGTAGAGGTCAGGGATTACGAGCAGTACTTC. The full variable domain, in which reference TRBV13 and TRBJ2-7 provide the parts outside the CDR3, is AAGVIQSPRHLIKEKRETATLKCYPIPRHDTVYWYQQGPGQDPQFLISFYEKMQSDKGSIPDRFSAQQFSDYHSELNMSSLELGDSALYFCAVEVRDYEQYFGPGTRLTVT.

The chain couples TRBV3-1 to TRBJ1-1; the D gene is possibly TRBD1 (6 bases). The V and J ends lost 0 bases and 8 bases respectively, with 22 bases between them. The CDR3 runs to 17 residues. Germline-derived CDR1 and CDR2 are LGHDT and YNNKEL (reference sequence). CDR3 residues: CASSQEKGLMGGGEAFF. CDR3 sequence (DNA): TGTGCCAGCAGCCAAGAAAAGGGGTTAATGGGAGGGGGAGAAGCTTTCTTT.

The V and J genes are TRBV20-1 and TRBJ2-5; tentatively, D is TRBD1 (7 bases). Germline CDR1 reads DFQATT; CDR2 reads SNEGSKA (reference sequence). Trimming cost V 1 base and J 3 bases, with 15 bases left between them. The length of the CDR3 is 15 residues. The CDR3 loop reads CSARGDAGGKETQYF. In DNA, the CDR3 is TGCAGTGCTAGAGGGGACGCAGGGGGGAAAGAGACCCAGTACTTC.

The rearrangement uses TRBV12-3 or TRBV12-4 and TRBJ1-2, with D hard to call. The CDR3 contains 14 residues. V was shortened by 5 bases and J by 0 bases, with 10 bases between the two germline ends. The CDR3 DNA reads as TGTGCCAGCAGTGCTGTTACTTCTAACTATGGCTACACCTTC. Protein product: CASSAVTSNYGYTF.

This clonotype was observed at least ten times. V and J are TRBV29-1 and TRBJ2-5, with D uncertain. The CDR3 consists of 11 residues. V was shortened by 3 bases and J by 5 bases, with 7 bases between the two germline ends. In germline, CDR1 is SQVTM, CDR2 ANQGSEA. CDR3 in amino acids: CSVEVGETQYF. The CDR3 nucleotides are TGCAGCGTTGAGGTCGGGGAGACCCAGTACTTC.

This clonotype was recorded at least ten times. The rearrangement links TRBV20-1 to TRBJ2-3; tentative D call: TRBD2 (5 bases). V was clipped by 7 bases and J by 1 base, with 15 bases between them. The germline CDR1 and CDR2 sequences are DFQATT and SNEGSKA (reference sequence). The CDR3 runs 14 residues. The DNA of the CDR3 is TGCAGTGGACTGGGAGCGCTAGGCACAGATACGCAGTATTTT. Translated: CSGLGALGTDTQYF.

A few counts support this clonotype. This chain links TRBV7-6 with TRBJ2-7, with 9 bases identical to TRBD1. Losses at the gene ends were 5 bases for V and 2 bases for J; bases not matched to a gene: 7. CDR1 is SGHVS and CDR2 is FNYEAQ in the germline V gene. This CDR3 region has 15 residues. CDR3 sequence: CASSHRTGATYEQYF. CDR3 DNA sequence: TGTGCCAGCAGCCACAGGACAGGGGCCACCTACGAGCAGTACTTC.

The rearrangement uses TRBV20-1 and TRBJ2-7; either TRBD1 or TRBD2 may fit D (5 bases each). CDR3 length: 14 amino acids. Germline CDR1 and CDR2: DFQATT and SNEGSKA (reference sequence). V dropped 3 bases and J dropped 3 bases, with 15 bases sitting between them. CDR3 bases: TGCAGTGCTAGGTTTGAGAGGGGAATCTACGAGCAGTACTTC. As protein: CSARFERGIYEQYF.

V and J are TRBV6-2 or TRBV6-3 and TRBJ1-6; 7 bases align to TRBD1. CDR1 and CDR2 (germline): MNHEY, SVGEGT. This CDR3 spans 14 amino acids. With V trimmed by 7 bases and J by 8 bases, 8 bases remained unmatched. CDR3 loop: CASTKGGRDSPLHF. The CDR3 nucleotides are TGTGCCAGCACTAAAGGGGGCAGGGATTCACCCCTCCACTTT.

In this sample, this clonotype turned up a few times. The genes are TRBV20-1 and TRBJ2-1, with 11 bases fitting TRBD2. CDR1 DFQATT and CDR2 SNEGSKA come from the germline V gene (reference sequence). This CDR3 contains 14 residues. The ends lost 5 bases at V and 3 bases at J; junction bases unmatched: 3. Written as DNA, the CDR3 is TGCAGTGCTTTAACTAGCGGGGGCTACAATGAGCAGTTCTTC. Translation: CSALTSGGYNEQFF.

The chain links TRBV5-1 to TRBJ2-3; 7 bases match TRBD2. J gave up 0 bases and V 0 bases, and 7 bases lay outside the gene matches. CDR3 length equals 17 residues. Looked up from germline, CDR1 is SGHRS and CDR2 is YFSETQ. The CDR3 coding sequence is TGCGCCAGCAGCTTGGGGGCTAGCGGAGCTAGCACAGATACGCAGTATTTT. Translated, it gives CASSLGASGASTDTQYF.

This sequence joins TRBV13 and TRBJ2-1, with a possible D match to TRBD2 (6 bases). Germline V gene lookup returns CDR1 PRHDT and CDR2 FYEKMQ (reference sequence). The CDR3 runs 16 residues. V was shortened by 0 bases and J by 9 bases, with 18 bases between the two germline ends. This chain's CDR3 is CASSLGLAGLVGEQFF. The CDR3 region has the DNA TGTGCCAGCAGCTTAGGCCTTGCGGGGCTGGTGGGTGAGCAGTTCTTC.

This clonotype was picked up a small number of times. The chain combines TRBV5-1 with TRBJ2-3, with D perhaps TRBD1 (6 bases). The V and J ends lost 4 bases and 2 bases respectively, with 17 bases between them. Germline CDR1 and CDR2: SGHRS and YFSETQ. The CDR3 runs 16 residues. This CDR3 is CASSPFGQLSTDTQYF. The CDR3 coding sequence is TGCGCCAGCAGCCCCTTCGGACAGCTTTCCACAGATACGCAGTATTTT. Together with reference TRBV5-1 and TRBJ2-3, the CDR3 gives the full variable domain: KAGVTQTPRYLIKTRGQQVTLSCSPISGHRSVSWYQQTPGQGLQFLFEYFSETQRNKGNFPGRFSGRQFSNSRSEMNVSTLELGDSALYLCASSPFGQLSTDTQYFGPGTRLTVL.

This chain joins TRBV7-9 and TRBJ1-2; D remains ambiguous. Germline V CDR1 and CDR2: SEHNR, FQNEAQ (reference sequence). The length of the CDR3 is 15 residues. Trimming removed 1 base at V and 2 bases at J, with 11 bases between. In DNA form, the CDR3 reads TGTGCCAGCAGCTTAGGTGTCGGACGGAACTATGGCTACACCTTC. This encodes CASSLGVGRNYGYTF.

The gene calls are TRBV28 and TRBJ2-4; no clear D. This CDR3 comprises 17 residues. Germline CDR1 is MDHEN and CDR2 is SYDVKM. With 5 bases removed from V and 3 bases from J, the gap between germline ends came to 20 bases. CDR3 loop: CASSPDPGLLLKNIQYF. The CDR3 DNA follows: TGTGCCAGCAGTCCTGACCCCGGCCTCCTCCTCAAAAACATTCAGTACTTC.

The rearrangement joins TRBV12-3 or TRBV12-4 to TRBJ1-2; D call uncertain. Trimming cost V 3 bases and J 5 bases, with 7 bases left between them. This CDR3 has 12 residues. The CDR3 sequence is CASSFSRYGYTF. The CDR3 bases are TGTGCCAGCAGTTTCAGTAGATATGGCTACACCTTC.

The chain combines TRBV2 with TRBJ1-6; D perhaps matches TRBD1 (5 bases). Germline CDR1 is SNHLY and CDR2 is FYNNEI. The V gene lost 7 bases and the J gene lost 7 bases, with 14 bases spanning the gap. This CDR3 region has 14 residues. The CDR3 region has the DNA TGTGCCAGCAACCCCGGGACGCACAATTCACCCCTCCACTTT. Its protein is CASNPGTHNSPLHF. The full variable domain, with the rest looked up from reference TRBV2 and TRBJ1-6, is EPEVTQTPSHQVTQMGQEVILRCVPISNHLYFYWYRQILGQKVEFLVSFYNNEISEKSEIFDDQFSVERPDGSNFTLKIRSTKLEDSAMYFCASNPGTHNSPLHFGNGTRLTVT.

This clonotype appeared a few times. For the CDR3, the DNA is TGTGCCAGCAGCAGAGCGGGGGGGGTCACAGATACGCAGTATTTT. Encoded protein: CASSRAGGVTDTQYF. The chain is built from TRBV4-2 and TRBJ2-3, with 10 bases matching TRBD2. The CDR3 contains 15 residues. Germline CDR1 and CDR2: LGHNA and YNFKEQ. Losses at the gene ends were 5 bases for V and 2 bases for J; bases not matched to a gene: 4.

CDR3 sequence: CASSLVGSVGTGELFF. CDR3 sequence (DNA): TGTGCCAGCAGCTTAGTTGGATCGGTCGGGACCGGGGAGCTGTTTTTT. The chain carries TRBV7-2 and TRBJ2-2; no definite D call. Germline CDR1 SGHTA, CDR2 FQGNSA. Trimming removed 1 base at V and 5 bases at J, with 14 bases between. The CDR3 has 16 residues.

V usage is TRBV7-6 and J usage is TRBJ2-7, with no clear D. From germline, CDR1 is SGHVS and CDR2 FNYEAQ. The CDR3 extends over 17 amino acids. Trimming pared 5 bases from V and 4 bases from J, leaving 24 bases between. The DNA for the CDR3 is TGTGCCAGCAGCCCATCGGACGGGTCCCCCTCTGGATACGAGCAGTACTTC. Translated, it gives CASSPSDGSPSGYEQYF.

This clonotype was observed a few times. The V call is TRBV5-5, the J call TRBJ1-5, with 8 positions matching TRBD1. Looked up from germline, CDR1 is SGHKS and CDR2 is YYEKEE (reference sequence). This CDR3 contains 15 residues. The V gene end was trimmed by 0 bases and the J gene end by 3 bases; junction bases not matched to a gene: 2. This chain's CDR3 is CASSLEGQDNQPQHF. The CDR3 DNA reads as TGTGCCAGCAGCTTGGAGGGACAGGACAATCAGCCCCAGCATTTT. Together with reference TRBV5-5 and TRBJ1-5, the CDR3 gives the full variable domain: DAGVTQSPTHLIKTRGQQVTLRCSPISGHKSVSWYQQVLGQGPQFIFQYYEKEERGRGNFPDRFSARQFPNYSSELNVNALLLGDSALYLCASSLEGQDNQPQHFGDGTRLSIL.

V and J are TRBV10-3 and TRBJ1-1; D uncertain. This CDR3 is built from 11 residues. V lost 8 bases, J lost 6 bases, and 10 bases lay in between. CDR1 is ENHRY, CDR2 SYGVKD, per germline. The CDR3 coding sequence is TGTGCCATCGGGGTCTTCGCTGAAGCTTTCTTT. Protein: CAIGVFAEAFF.

The J gene is TRBJ2-7, the V gene TRBV7-9; 9 bases line up with TRBD1. The better agreement between TRBJ2-5 and the DNA end casts doubt on the J call. The germline CDR1 and CDR2 sequences are SEHNR and FQNEAQ (reference sequence). The CDR3 consists of 13 residues. The CDR3 sequence: CASGSGQGETQYF. For the CDR3, the DNA is TGTGCCAGCGGCTCCGGACAGGGGGAGACCCAGTACTTC.

A few counts support this clonotype. This sequence joins TRBV5-1 and TRBJ2-5; D gene unclear. The J call is in doubt because the DNA end fits TRBJ2-7 better. The CDR3 has 13 amino acids. Germline V CDR1 and CDR2: SGHRS, YFSETQ. The CDR3 region has the DNA TGCGCCAGCAGCTTGGGGGGAATGTACGAGCAGTACTTC. Residues: CASSLGGMYEQYF.